The source of this T cell receptor (beta chain) is a study of OX40 agonist ivuxolimab in advanced cancers. About the study: Ivuxolimab is a fully human IgG2 antibody that activates OX40 (CD134). Partial responses were recorded for three patients, including one with hepatocellular carcinoma and two with cutaneous melanoma. Participants, 65% to 85% male, averaged around 64 years of age, ranging from roughly 23 to 90. Study findings and constraints: Antigen targets of the expanded peripheral T cells went undetermined.

Per the germline V gene, CDR1 is MNHNY and CDR2 is SVGAGI (reference sequence). Deletions cut 3 bases from V and 1 base from J, with 6 bases between. This CDR3 has 13 residues. In regard to this clone: Its target is not known.

The data were produced by immunoSEQ multiplex PCR, yet TCRdb's version contains in-frame clones alone and is incomplete. The data show 70,000 or so clones, roughly 86% seen once. This clonotype was obtained from an adult with an advanced solid tumor such as melanoma, head and neck, liver or kidney cancer. The chain couples TRBV6-6 to TRBJ1-1, with D possibly being TRBD1 (5 bases). The material sequenced was CD4+ or CD8+ T cells sorted from blood, taken in a trial of the OX40 agonist ivuxolimab. The CDR3 DNA follows: TGTGCCAGCAGTTATCAGGGGAACACTGAAGCTTTCTTT. As protein: CASSYQGNTEAFF.